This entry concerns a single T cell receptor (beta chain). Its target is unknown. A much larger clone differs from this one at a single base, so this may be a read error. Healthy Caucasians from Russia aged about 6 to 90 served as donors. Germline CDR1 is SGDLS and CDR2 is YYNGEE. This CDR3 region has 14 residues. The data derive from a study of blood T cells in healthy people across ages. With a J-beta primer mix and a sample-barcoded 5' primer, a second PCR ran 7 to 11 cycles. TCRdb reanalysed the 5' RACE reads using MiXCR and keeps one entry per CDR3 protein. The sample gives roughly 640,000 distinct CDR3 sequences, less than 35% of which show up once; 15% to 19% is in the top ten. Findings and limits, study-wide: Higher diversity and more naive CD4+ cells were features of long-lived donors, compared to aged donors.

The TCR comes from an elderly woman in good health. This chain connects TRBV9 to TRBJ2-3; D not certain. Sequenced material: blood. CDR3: CAGSVGQGTDTQYF. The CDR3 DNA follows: TGTGCCGGCAGCGTAGGCCAAGGCACAGATACGCAGTATTTT.